This TCR beta chain was obtained from a study of technical replicates of blood from several donors. The CDR3 is 14 residues long. CDR1 is SGHRS, CDR2 YFSETQ, per germline. Trimming left V 2 bases short and J 1 base short, with 9 bases between. Here immunoSEQ multiplex PCR was the method, and the copy in TCRdb shows in-frame clones only, minus some. The table records 35,000 to 50,000 clones, about 96% of them present only once. The clonotype comes from a human donor in good health. Sequences were obtained from T cells isolated from PBMCs. The V gene is TRBV5-1, the J gene TRBJ1-1, with D perhaps matching TRBD1 (6 bases). CDR3 DNA sequence: TGCGCCAGCAGCTTCAGGGGCGCGAACACTGAAGCTTTCTTT. This gives the protein CASSFRGANTEAFF.